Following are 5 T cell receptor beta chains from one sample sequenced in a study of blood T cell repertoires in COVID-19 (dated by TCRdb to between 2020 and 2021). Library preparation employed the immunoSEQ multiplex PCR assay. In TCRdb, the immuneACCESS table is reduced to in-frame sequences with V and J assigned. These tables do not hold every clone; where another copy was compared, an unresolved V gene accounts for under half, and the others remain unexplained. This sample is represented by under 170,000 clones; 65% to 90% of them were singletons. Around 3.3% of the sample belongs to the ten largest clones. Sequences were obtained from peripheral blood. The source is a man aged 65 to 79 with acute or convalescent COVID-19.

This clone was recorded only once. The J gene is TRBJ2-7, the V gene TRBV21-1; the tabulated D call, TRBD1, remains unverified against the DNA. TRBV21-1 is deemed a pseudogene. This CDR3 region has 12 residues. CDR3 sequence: CARSLSSYEQYF. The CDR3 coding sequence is TGTGCCAGATCTCTCAGCTCCTACGAGCAGTACTTC.

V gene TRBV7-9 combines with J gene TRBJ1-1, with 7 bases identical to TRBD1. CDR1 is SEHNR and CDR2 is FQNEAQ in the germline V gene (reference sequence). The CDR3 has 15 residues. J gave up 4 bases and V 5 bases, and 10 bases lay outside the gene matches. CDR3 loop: CASSSWDSLGTEAFF. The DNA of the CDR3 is TGTGCCAGCAGCAGCTGGGACAGTTTGGGCACTGAAGCTTTCTTT. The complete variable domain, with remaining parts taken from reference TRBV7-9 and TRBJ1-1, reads DTGVSQNPRHKITKRGQNVTFRCDPISEHNRLYWYRQTLGQGPEFLTYFQNEAQLEKSRLLSDRFSAERPKGSFSTLEIQRTEQGDSAMYLCASSSWDSLGTEAFFGQGTRLTVV.

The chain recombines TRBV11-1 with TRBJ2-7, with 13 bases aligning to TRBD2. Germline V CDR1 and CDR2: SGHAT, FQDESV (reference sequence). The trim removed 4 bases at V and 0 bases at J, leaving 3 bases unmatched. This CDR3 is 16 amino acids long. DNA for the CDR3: TGTGCCAGCAGCTCACTAGCGGGAGGGCCCTCCTACGAGCAGTACTTC. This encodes CASSSLAGGPSYEQYF. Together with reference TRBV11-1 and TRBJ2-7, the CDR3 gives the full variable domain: EAEVAQSPRYKITEKSQAVAFWCDPISGHATLYWYRQILGQGPELLVQFQDESVVDDSQLPKDRFSAERLKGVDSTLKIQPAELGDSAMYLCASSSLAGGPSYEQYFGPGTRLTVT.

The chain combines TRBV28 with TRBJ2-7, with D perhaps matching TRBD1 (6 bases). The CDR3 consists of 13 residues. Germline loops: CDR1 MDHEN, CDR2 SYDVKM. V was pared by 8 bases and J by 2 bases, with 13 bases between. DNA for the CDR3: TGTGCCAGCGGTCTAGGGACACCCTACGAGCAGTACTTC. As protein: CASGLGTPYEQYF.

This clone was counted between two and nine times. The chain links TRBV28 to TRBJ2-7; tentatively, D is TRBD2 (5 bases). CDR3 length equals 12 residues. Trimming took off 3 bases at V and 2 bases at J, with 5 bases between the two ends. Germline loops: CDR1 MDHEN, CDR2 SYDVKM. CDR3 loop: CASSFSAYEQYF. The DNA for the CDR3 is TGTGCCAGCAGTTTTAGCGCCTACGAGCAGTACTTC.